A selection of T cell receptor beta chains follows, all from one sample in a study of blood T cell repertoires in COVID-19. Libraries were prepared by immunoSEQ multiplex PCR; TCRdb keeps only in-frame clonotypes and omits some of them. The sample lists tens of thousands of clones, around 80% occurring once. Sequenced sample: peripheral blood. The receptors here all came from a human donor in a cohort sampled during active COVID-19. Both conserved end residues are part of each CDR3. Each record gives: V gene, J gene, D gene, clone size, CDR3 DNA, CDR3 protein. The D gene is left open where the match is weak. Rows give clone size only sometimes, using once, few, many, or a class for an expanded clone.

TRBV7-2	TRBJ2-7	-	-	TGTGCCAGCAGCCCAGGGGGGTACGAGCAGTACTTC	CASSPGGYEQYF
TRBV19	TRBJ2-1	-	-	TGTGCCAGTAGTCCCCCGGGGGGCCGGGTCAATGAGCAGTTCTTC	CASSPPGGRVNEQFF
TRBV7-2	TRBJ1-2	-	-	TGTGCCAGCAGCTTAGGTCAACTTGGCTACACCTTC	CASSLGQLGYTF
TRBV7-8	TRBJ1-4	-	-	TGTGCCAGCTCCCTGGACAGTTCCAATGAAAAACTGTTTTTT	CASSLDSSNEKLFF
TRBV5-1	TRBJ1-4	TRBD1	-	TGCGCCAGCAGACCGACAGGGCCTAATGAAAAACTGTTTTTT	CASRPTGPNEKLFF
TRBV9	TRBJ1-2	TRBD1	-	TGTGCCAGCAGGGGAAGGGGGCAGGGGGCGTCCTATGGCTACACCTTC	CASRGRGQGASYGYTF
TRBV19	TRBJ2-5	-	-	TGTGCCAGTAGTATAAGAAACAGTGGGGAGACCCAGTACTTC	CASSIRNSGETQYF
TRBV7-2	TRBJ2-2	-	few	TGTGCCAGCAGCCCAGCGCAGAGCGGATCCGGGGAGCTGTTTTTT	CASSPAQSGSGELFF
TRBV7-9	TRBJ1-4	-	few	TGTGCCAGCAGCTTTTACGGTCAAACTTACGATAATGAAAAACTGTTTTTT	CASSFYGQTYDNEKLFF
TRBV6-5	TRBJ1-6	TRBD1	-	TGTGCCAGCAGTTACTCAGACAGGGGTCATAATTCACCCCTCCACTTT	CASSYSDRGHNSPLHF
TRBV11-3	TRBJ2-1	TRBD1	once	TGTGCCAGCAGCTTAAGGGGACAGGTAGCCAATGAGCAGTTCTTC	CASSLRGQVANEQFF
TRBV10-3	TRBJ1-3	TRBD1	-	TGTGCCCACACGACAGGGCCTGGAAACACCATATATTTT	CAHTTGPGNTIYF